Listed below are T cell receptor beta chains from one sample, sequenced in a study of T cells in Graves' hyperthyroidism and ophthalmopathy. TCRdb fed the multiplex PCR reads into MiXCR, producing one record per CDR3 protein. The sample carries 700,000 to 950,000 distinct CDR3 sequences, 35% recorded once. Sequencing used blood. The source of these receptors is a woman in her thirties or forties with Graves' hyperthyroidism. Both conserved end residues are part of each CDR3. The D gene is left open where the match is weak. Where a row states a size, it is once, few, many or the class of an expanded clone; other rows omit it.

many	-	TRBV5-1	TRBJ1-4	CASSPGLHGEKLFF	TGCGCCAGCAGCCCCGGACTCCATGGAGAAAAACTGTTTTTT
few	-	TRBV4-3	TRBJ2-5	CASSQNKLGGETQYF	TGCGCCAGCAGCCAAAACAAACTTGGTGGGGAGACCCAGTACTTC
-	-	TRBV29-1	TRBJ1-4	CSVRGGEIGEKLFF	TGCAGCGTCAGGGGCGGGGAGATCGGCGAAAAACTGTTTTTT
once	TRBD1	TRBV28	TRBJ1-2	CASRPDGQGGVGYTF	TGTGCCAGCAGACCAGACGGACAGGGGGGGGTTGGCTACACCTTC
-	-	TRBV27	TRBJ1-1	CASSLAGQLEAFF	TGTGCCAGCAGTTTAGCAGGACAGCTTGAAGCTTTCTTT
many	-	TRBV29-1	TRBJ1-5	CSVGPGEPYSNQPQHF	TGCAGCGTTGGGCCAGGGGAGCCGTATAGCAATCAGCCCCAGCATTTT
few	TRBD2	TRBV20-1	TRBJ2-5	CSALTGLAGKETQYF	TGCAGTGCTTTGACAGGGCTAGCGGGGAAAGAGACCCAGTACTTC
-	TRBD1	TRBV19	TRBJ1-6	CASGIGTGNSPLHF	TGTGCCAGTGGTATAGGGACAGGCAATTCACCCCTCCACTTT
once	-	TRBV2	TRBJ1-1	CASSTGLRTEAFF	TGTGCCAGCAGCACAGGGTTGAGAACTGAAGCTTTCTTT
few	-	TRBV6-2/TRBV6-3	TRBJ1-2	CASTHGAYYGYTF	TGTGCCAGCACCCACGGAGCCTACTATGGCTACACCTTC
few	-	TRBV28	TRBJ1-1	CASSLRPGATEAFF	TGTGCCAGCAGTTTACGTCCAGGGGCTACTGAAGCTTTCTTT
-	TRBD2	TRBV5-6	TRBJ2-2	CASSLRAGLAAGELFF	TGTGCCAGCAGCTTAAGAGCGGGACTAGCGGCCGGGGAGCTGTTTTTT
-	-	TRBV10-3	TRBJ2-6	CAISAYSGANVLTF	TGTGCCATCTCAGCCTACTCTGGGGCCAACGTCCTGACTTTC
many	TRBD1	TRBV29-1	TRBJ1-5	CSAQGDTNQPQHF	TGCAGCGCGCAGGGGGATACCAATCAGCCCCAGCATTTT
many	TRBD1	TRBV19	TRBJ1-2	CASSDDGQGNYGYTF	TGTGCCAGTAGCGACGACGGACAGGGGAACTATGGCTACACCTTC
-	-	TRBV7-3	TRBJ1-2	CASSSLSGRGSYGYTF	TGTGCCAGCAGTTCACTCTCGGGTCGGGGCTCATATGGCTACACCTTC
few	-	TRBV5-5	TRBJ1-1	CASSLAGSSTEAFF	TGTGCCAGCAGCTTGGCAGGGTCTAGCACTGAAGCTTTCTTT
once	-	TRBV15	TRBJ2-2	CATSIDSANTGELFF	TGTGCCACCAGCATCGACAGCGCGAACACCGGGGAGCTGTTTTTT
-	-	TRBV7-2	TRBJ2-1	CASSLAGQGGGEQFF	TGTGCCAGCAGCTTAGCGGGCCAAGGGGGGGGTGAGCAGTTCTTC
many	-	TRBV2	TRBJ2-7	CASRSRDGAYEQYF	TGTGCCAGCAGATCACGGGACGGGGCCTACGAGCAGTACTTC
many	-	TRBV6-6	TRBJ1-5	CASSPQDSQPQHF	TGTGCCAGCAGTCCCCAGGACAGCCAGCCCCAGCATTTT
-	TRBD1	TRBV12-3/TRBV12-4	TRBJ1-1	CASSLAGTGNTEASF	TGTGCCAGCAGTTTAGCCGGGACAGGGAACACTGAAGCTTCCTTT
many	TRBD1	TRBV7-9	TRBJ2-7	CASSGRDRPYEQYF	TGTGCCAGCAGCGGACGGGACAGGCCCTACGAGCAGTACTTC
many	TRBD2	TRBV10-2	TRBJ2-7	CASRAGTSLYEQYF	TGCGCCAGCAGAGCCGGGACTAGTTTATACGAGCAGTACTTC
many	-	TRBV9	TRBJ1-5	CASSAGTDNQPQHF	TGTGCCAGCAGCGCCGGGACGGACAATCAGCCCCAGCATTTT
many	-	TRBV29-1	TRBJ2-5	CSAALGGAETQYF	TGCAGCGCCGCTTTAGGTGGGGCCGAGACCCAGTACTTC
many	-	TRBV15	TRBJ1-6	CATSRSARLALHF	TGTGCCACCAGCAGGTCAGCTAGGTTAGCCCTCCACTTT